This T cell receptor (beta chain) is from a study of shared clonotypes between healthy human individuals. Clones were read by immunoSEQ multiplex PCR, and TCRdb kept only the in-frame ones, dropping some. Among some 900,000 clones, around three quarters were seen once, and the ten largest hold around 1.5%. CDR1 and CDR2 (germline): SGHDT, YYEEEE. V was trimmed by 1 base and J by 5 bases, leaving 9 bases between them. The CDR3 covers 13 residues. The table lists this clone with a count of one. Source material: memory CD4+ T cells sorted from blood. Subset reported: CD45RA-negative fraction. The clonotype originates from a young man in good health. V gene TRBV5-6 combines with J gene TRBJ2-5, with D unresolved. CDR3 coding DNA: TGTGCCAGCAGCTTGAACATGGGGGAGACCCAGTACTTC. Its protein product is CASSLNMGETQYF.